Here is one TCR beta chain with its context. This clonotype was observed at least ten times. The target of this receptor is not known. It has no much larger one-base neighbor in the sample; base qualities were not kept. There are 14 amino acids in the CDR3, from cysteine to phenylalanine inclusive. The kept DNA is CDR3 alone, 42 bases in frame from the first base. The junction carries 11 bases between V and J, which are trimmed by 5 bases and 3 bases respectively. CDR1 and CDR2, looked up from the germline V gene, are SGHRS and YFSETQ. This sample stems from a study of CD8 T cells in ankylosing spondylitis (TCRdb year 2017). Regarding the complete study: The study set out to find disease-linked TCR variants by profiling T cell receptor beta repertoires in ankylosing spondylitis patients and healthy donors. The whole study cohort included 108 healthy donors and 25 ankylosing spondylitis patients. Peripheral blood was sampled, and synovial fluid was additionally collected from ankylosing spondylitis patients. What the study reported, not specific to this receptor: The disease-linked clones had a CD8+ phenotype and were found at relatively low frequencies in peripheral blood. Some TCR beta motif variants had previously been reported in synovial fluid and blood of reactive arthritis patients, which suggested common disease-initiation mechanisms. Blood from ankylosing spondylitis patients appeared to be characterized by a TCR beta motif made up of under ten highly homologous amino acid variants. Significant enrichment of the disease-linked clones was reported in matched synovial fluid samples from ankylosing spondylitis patients.

Sequencing took place on an Illumina HiSeq 2500. TCR beta libraries were prepared by quantitative 5'-RACE with molecular barcodes. Per the authors' processing: A new computational method, built on a probabilistic model of VDJ rearrangement, was used to identify disease-linked TCR variants. TCRdb itself trimmed the public reads at Q25 with fastp, ran MiXCR and retained productive beta chains. Duplicate CDR3 protein sequences are folded into a single record with the most common DNA and genes. TCRdb's processing, not the authors', yielded these V and J calls. In all, the sample holds around 160,000 distinct CDR3 sequences, and about 9.9% of those were seen once. The ten biggest clones cover 25% to 30% of the sample.

This clonotype originated in a male donor with ankylosing spondylitis or in good health (not recorded which). The sequence joins TRBV5-1 to TRBJ2-2; the D gene is possibly TRBD1 or TRBD2, with 7 bases matching each. The source material was blood, either unsorted or a sorted T cell fraction (not recorded which). The CDR3 region has the sequence CASRPGGDTGELFF. The DNA reads as follows: TGCGCCAGCAGACCAGGGGGGGACACCGGGGAGCTGTTTTTT.